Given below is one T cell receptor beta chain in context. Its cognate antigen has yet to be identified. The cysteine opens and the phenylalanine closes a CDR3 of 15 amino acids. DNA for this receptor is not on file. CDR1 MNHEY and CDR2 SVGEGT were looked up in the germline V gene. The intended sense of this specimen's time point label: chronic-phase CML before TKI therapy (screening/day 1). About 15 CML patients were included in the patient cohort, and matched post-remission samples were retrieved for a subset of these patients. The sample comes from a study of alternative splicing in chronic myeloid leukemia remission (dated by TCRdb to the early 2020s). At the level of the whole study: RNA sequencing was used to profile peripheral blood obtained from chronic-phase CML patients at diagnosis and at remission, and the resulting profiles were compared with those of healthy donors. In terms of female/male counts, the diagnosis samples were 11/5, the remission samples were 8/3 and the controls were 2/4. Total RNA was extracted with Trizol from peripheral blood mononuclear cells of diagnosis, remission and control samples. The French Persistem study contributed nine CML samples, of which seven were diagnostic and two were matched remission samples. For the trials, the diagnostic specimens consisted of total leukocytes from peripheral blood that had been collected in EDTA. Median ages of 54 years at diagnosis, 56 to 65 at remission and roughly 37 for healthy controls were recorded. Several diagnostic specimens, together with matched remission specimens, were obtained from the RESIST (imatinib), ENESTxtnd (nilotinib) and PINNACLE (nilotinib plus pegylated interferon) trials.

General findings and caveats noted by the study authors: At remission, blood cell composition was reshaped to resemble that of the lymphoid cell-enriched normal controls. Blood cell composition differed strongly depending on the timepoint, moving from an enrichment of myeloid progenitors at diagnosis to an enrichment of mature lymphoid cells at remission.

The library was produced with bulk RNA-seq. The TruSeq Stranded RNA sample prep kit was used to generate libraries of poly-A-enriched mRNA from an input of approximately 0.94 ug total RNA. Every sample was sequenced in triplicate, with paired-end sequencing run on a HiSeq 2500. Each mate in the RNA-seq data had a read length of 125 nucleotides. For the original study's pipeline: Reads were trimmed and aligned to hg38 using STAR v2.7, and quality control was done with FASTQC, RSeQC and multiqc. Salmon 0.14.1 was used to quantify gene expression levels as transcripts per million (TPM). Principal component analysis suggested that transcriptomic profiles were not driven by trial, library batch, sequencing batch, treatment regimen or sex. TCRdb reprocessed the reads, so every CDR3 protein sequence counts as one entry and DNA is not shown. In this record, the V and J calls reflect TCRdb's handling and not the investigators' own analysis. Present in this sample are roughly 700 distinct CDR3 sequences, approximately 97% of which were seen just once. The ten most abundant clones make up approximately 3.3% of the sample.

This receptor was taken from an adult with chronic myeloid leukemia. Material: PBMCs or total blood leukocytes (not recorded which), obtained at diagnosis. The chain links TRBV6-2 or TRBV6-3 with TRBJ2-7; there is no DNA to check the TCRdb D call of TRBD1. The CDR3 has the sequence CASSPTGGLSYEQYF.